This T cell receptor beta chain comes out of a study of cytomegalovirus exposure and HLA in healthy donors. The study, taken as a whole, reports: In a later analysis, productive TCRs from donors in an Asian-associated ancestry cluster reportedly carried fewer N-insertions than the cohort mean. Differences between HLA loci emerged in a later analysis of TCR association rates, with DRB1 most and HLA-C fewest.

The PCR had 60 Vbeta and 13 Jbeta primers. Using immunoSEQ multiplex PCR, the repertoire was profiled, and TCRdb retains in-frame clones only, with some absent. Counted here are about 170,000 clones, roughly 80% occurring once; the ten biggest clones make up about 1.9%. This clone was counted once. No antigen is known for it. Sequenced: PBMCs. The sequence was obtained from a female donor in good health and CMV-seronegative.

The CDR3 here is CATSRQYTGSSGNTIYF. For the CDR3, the DNA is TGTGCCACCAGCAGACAATACACCGGGAGCTCTGGAAACACCATATATTTT. This chain uses TRBV15 with TRBJ1-3; D is unclear. V lost 2 bases and J 0 bases, leaving 14 bases between the germline ends. Germline CDR1 reads LNHNV; CDR2 reads YYDKDF (reference sequence). This CDR3 is 17 amino acids long. Variable domain in full (rest from reference TRBV15 and TRBJ1-3): DAMVIQNPRYQVTQFGKPVTLSCSQTLNHNVMYWYQQKSSQAPKLLFHYYDKDFNNEADTPDNFQSRRPNTSFCFLDIRSPGLGDTAMYLCATSRQYTGSSGNTIYFGEGSWLTVV.